The present TCR beta chain was sequenced within a study of OX40 agonist ivuxolimab in advanced cancers. In the study overall: Patients were dosed with the agonistic anti-OX40 (CD134) antibody ivuxolimab. Every 2 weeks, patients received ivuxolimab intravenously, dosed at 0.01 to 10 mg/kg.

Measured with immunoSEQ multiplex PCR; TCRdb has only the in-frame clones, and not every one. Found here are more than 50,000 clones, over 70% of them singletons; the top ten hold about 1.8%. Looked up from germline, CDR1 is SGHDT and CDR2 is YYEEEE. Germline trimming cut 4 bases from V and 10 bases from J; bases unmatched to any gene: 14. This CDR3 comprises 15 residues. Points on this clone: Its target is unknown. This sample includes further DNA sequences coding for the same CDR3.

If patients had autoimmune disease history or systemic immunosuppression, they were excluded. Findings and caveats of the study: With doses of 0.1-3.0 mg/kg, partial responders showed among the lowest clonal expansion.

This material consisted of CD4+ or CD8+ T cells sorted from blood, taken in a trial of the OX40 agonist ivuxolimab. The sequence derives from an adult with an advanced solid tumor such as melanoma, head and neck, liver or kidney cancer. The chain combines TRBV5-6 with TRBJ2-4; 7 bases map to TRBD1. The CDR3 protein is CASSGQKAGGGIQYF. The CDR3 nucleotides read TGTGCCAGCAGCGGACAGAAGGCAGGGGGTGGTATTCAGTACTTC. Full variable domain (remainder filled in from reference TRBV5-6 and TRBJ2-4): DAGVTQSPTHLIKTRGQQVTLRCSPKSGHDTVSWYQQALGQGPQFIFQYYEEEERQRGNFPDRFSGHQFPNYSSELNVNALLLGDSALYLCASSGQKAGGGIQYFGAGTRLSVL.